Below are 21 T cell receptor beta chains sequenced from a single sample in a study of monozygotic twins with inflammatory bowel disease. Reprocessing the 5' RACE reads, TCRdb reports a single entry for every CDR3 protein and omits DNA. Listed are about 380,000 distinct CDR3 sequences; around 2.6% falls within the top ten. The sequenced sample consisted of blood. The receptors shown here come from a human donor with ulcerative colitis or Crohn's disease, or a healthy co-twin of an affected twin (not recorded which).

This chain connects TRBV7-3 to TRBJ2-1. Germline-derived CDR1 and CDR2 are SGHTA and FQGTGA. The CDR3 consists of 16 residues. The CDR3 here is CASSLTITASYIEQFF. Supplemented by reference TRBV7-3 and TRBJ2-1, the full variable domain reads GAGVSQTPSNKVTEKGKYVELRCDPISGHTALYWYRQSLGQGPEFLIYFQGTGAADDSGLPNDRFFAVRPEGSVSTLKIQRTERGDSAVYLCASSLTITASYIEQFFGPGTRLTVL.

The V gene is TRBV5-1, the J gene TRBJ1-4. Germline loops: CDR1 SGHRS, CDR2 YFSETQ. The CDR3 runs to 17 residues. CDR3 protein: CASSLRAGLATNEKLFF.

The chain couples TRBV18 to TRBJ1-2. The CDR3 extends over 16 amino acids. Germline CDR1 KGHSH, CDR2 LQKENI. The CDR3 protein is CASSPPFRAANYGYTF.

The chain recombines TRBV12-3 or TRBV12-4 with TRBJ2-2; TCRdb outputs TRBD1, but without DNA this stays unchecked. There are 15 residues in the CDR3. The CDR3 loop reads CASSSPTGFPGELFF.

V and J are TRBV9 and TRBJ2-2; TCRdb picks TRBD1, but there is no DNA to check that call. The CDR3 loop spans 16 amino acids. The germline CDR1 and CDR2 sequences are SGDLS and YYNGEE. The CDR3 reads CASSPQGTGYTGELFF. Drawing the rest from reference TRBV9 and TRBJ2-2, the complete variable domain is DSGVTQTPKHLITATGQRVTLRCSPRSGDLSVYWYQQSLDQGLQFLIQYYNGEERAKGNILERFSAQQFPDLHSELNLSSLELGDSALYFCASSPQGTGYTGELFFGEGSRLTVL.

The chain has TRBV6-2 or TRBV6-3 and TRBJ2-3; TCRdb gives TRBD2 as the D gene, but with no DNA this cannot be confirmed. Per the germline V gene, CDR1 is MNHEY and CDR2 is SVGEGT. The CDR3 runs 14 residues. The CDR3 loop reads CASRKEGHTDTQYF.

CDR3 protein: CASNMDRVDTQYF. The chain couples TRBV5-1 to TRBJ2-3. Germline V CDR1 and CDR2: SGHRS, YFSETQ. The CDR3 has 13 amino acids.

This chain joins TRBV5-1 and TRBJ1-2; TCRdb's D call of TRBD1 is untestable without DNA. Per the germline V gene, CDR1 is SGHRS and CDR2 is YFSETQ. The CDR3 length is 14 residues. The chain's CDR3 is CASTSGTGDYGYTF.

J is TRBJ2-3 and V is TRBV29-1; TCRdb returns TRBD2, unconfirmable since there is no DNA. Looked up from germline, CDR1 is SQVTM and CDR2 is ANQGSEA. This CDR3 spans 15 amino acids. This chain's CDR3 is CSVALAGGKTDTQYF.

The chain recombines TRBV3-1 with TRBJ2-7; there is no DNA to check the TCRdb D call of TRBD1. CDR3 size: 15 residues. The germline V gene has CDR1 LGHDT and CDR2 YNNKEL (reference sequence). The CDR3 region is CASSHPKTGRYEQYF.

The CDR3 sequence: CATREGPGLTNTGELFF. This chain links TRBV24-1 with TRBJ2-2; TCRdb picks TRBD2, but there is no DNA to check that call. Germline loops: CDR1 KGHDR, CDR2 SFDVKD. The CDR3 extends over 17 amino acids.

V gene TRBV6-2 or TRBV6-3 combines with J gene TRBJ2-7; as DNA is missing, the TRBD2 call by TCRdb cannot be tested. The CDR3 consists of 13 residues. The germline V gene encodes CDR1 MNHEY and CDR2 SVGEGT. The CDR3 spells CASSYTSGYEQYF.

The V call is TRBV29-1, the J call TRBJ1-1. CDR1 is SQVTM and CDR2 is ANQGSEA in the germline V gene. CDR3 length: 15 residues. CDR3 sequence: CSVGLRGTANTEAFF.

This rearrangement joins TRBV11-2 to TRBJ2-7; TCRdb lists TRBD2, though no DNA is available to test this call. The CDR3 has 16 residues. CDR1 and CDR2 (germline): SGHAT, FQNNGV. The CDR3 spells CASSFPGGLAVYEQYF.

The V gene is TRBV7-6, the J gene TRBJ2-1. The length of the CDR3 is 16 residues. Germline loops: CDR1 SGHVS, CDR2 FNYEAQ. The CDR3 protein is CASSLAGRSSYNEQFF.

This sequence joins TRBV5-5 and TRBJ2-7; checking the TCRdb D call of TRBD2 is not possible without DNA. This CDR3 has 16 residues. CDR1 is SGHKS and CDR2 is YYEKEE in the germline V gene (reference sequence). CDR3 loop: CASSLRRGGDAYEQYF.

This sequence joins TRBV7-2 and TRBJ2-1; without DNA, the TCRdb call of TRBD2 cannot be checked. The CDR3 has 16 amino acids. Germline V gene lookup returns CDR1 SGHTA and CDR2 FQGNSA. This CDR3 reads CASSRRTGGHYNEQFF.

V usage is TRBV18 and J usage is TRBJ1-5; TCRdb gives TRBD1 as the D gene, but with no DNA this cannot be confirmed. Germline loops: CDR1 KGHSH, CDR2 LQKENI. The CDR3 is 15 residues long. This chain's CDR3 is CASSRGQGRGQPQHF.

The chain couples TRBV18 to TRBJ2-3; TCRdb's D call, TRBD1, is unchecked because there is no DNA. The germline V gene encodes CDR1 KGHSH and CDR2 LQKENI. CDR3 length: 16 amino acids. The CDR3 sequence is CASSPLLTGATDTQYF. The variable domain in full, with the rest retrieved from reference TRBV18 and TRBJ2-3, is NAGVMQNPRHLVRRRGQEARLRCSPMKGHSHVYWYRQLPEEGLKFMVYLQKENIIDESGMPKERFSAEFPKEGPSILRIQQVVRGDSAAYFCASSPLLTGATDTQYFGPGTRLTVL.

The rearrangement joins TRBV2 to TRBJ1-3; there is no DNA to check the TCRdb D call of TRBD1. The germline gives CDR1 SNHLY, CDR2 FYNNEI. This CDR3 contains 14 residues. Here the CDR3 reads CASSEDRGFGTIYF.

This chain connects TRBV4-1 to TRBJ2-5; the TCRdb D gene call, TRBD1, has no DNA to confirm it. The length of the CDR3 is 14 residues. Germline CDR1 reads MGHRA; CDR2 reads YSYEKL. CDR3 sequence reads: CASSQDGGVGDQYF.